These 21 T cell receptor beta chains were all obtained from the same sample, sequenced in a study of metastatic and nonmetastatic thyroid tumors. TCRdb called clones again from the PCR reads with MiXCR. The table includes around 46,000 clones, 22% detected once. All patients were untreated before thyroid surgery. The sequencing input was blood. Receptors were obtained from a male donor with papillary thyroid cancer or a benign thyroid nodule (not recorded which). Some clones in this sample may be carry-over from other donors' samples.

The chain carries TRBV6-1 and TRBJ1-6; 8 positions agree with TRBD1. The germline CDR1 and CDR2 sequences are MNHNS and SASEGT. V was clipped by 5 bases and J by 10 bases; unmatched bases: 10. The CDR3 is 15 amino acids. The CDR3 reads CASSLRTGGDSPLHF. CDR3 nucleotides: TGTGCCAGCAGTCTTCGCACAGGGGGGGACTCACCCCTCCACTTT.

Judged by abundance, this clone is medium-sized. The chain links TRBV6-1 to TRBJ2-7; tentative D call: TRBD1 (6 bases). The germline V and J ends were trimmed by 6 bases and 1 base, with 16 bases remaining between them. The CDR3 contains 15 residues. Germline V gene lookup returns CDR1 MNHNS and CDR2 SASEGT. The CDR3 bases are TGTGCCAGCAGAGAACAGGGCGACGGATCCTACGAGCAGTACTTC. As protein: CASREQGDGSYEQYF.

This clone has at least ten counts. The genes are TRBV10-3 and TRBJ2-3; 8 bases align to TRBD2. Per germline, CDR1 ENHRY and CDR2 SYGVKD. The CDR3 consists of 18 residues. After removal of 3 bases from V and 0 bases from J, the junction contained 11 bases not matched to a gene. CDR3 DNA: TGTGCCATCAGTGAAAGGTCGGCGGGGGGTTCTAGCACAGATACGCAGTATTTT. Its translation is CAISERSAGGSSTDTQYF.

This clone has at least ten counts. The chain uses TRBV6-6 and TRBJ1-2; D call uncertain. The CDR3 consists of 14 residues. The V end was cut by 0 bases, the J end by 5 bases, with 10 bases between. Germline lookup yields CDR1 MNHNY and CDR2 SVGAGI (reference sequence). CDR3 bases: TGTGCCAGCAGTTACTCGGTTAGAGGGTATGGCTACACCTTC. This encodes CASSYSVRGYGYTF.

This clone has ten or more counts. The gene calls are TRBV24-1 and TRBJ2-5; D is uncertain. CDR1 KGHDR and CDR2 SFDVKD come from the germline V gene. This CDR3 contains 12 residues. Trimming took off 4 bases at V and 5 bases at J, with 7 bases between the two ends. The CDR3 here is CATSEGGETQYF. CDR3 sequence (DNA): TGTGCCACCAGTGAAGGTGGGGAGACCCAGTACTTC.

This clone appeared a few times. This rearrangement joins TRBV6-4 to TRBJ1-5; the match to TRBD1 covers 10 bases. Germline V gene lookup returns CDR1 MRHNA and CDR2 SNTAGT. The CDR3 has 18 amino acids. V shed 3 bases and J 6 bases; nucleotides not matched to a gene: 14. The DNA for the CDR3 is TGTGCCAGCAGTGAAAATCTATGGACAGGGGGAATAGCTCAGCCCCAGCATTTT. It translates to CASSENLWTGGIAQPQHF.

The table lists this clone with a few counts. This may be a read error, as it is one base from a much larger clone. The chain couples TRBV6-1 to TRBJ1-6, with D uncertain. The length of the CDR3 is 14 residues. The V end lost 10 bases, the J end lost 2 bases, and 12 bases lay between the germline ends. Germline assignment: CDR1 MNHNS and CDR2 SASEGT. The CDR3: CATSLLTYNSPLHF. The DNA for the CDR3 is TGTGCCACCAGCCTCCTCACCTATAATTCACCCCTCCACTTT.

This clone was seen at least ten times. The rearrangement joins TRBV7-3 to TRBJ2-5; maybe TRBD1 (5 bases). The ends were cut back, 2 bases at V and 4 bases at J, with 8 bases in the middle. Germline V gene lookup returns CDR1 SGHTA and CDR2 FQGTGA. The CDR3 is 13 residues long. The CDR3 coding sequence is TGTGCCAGCAGCTTACTTACAGGAGAGACCCAGTACTTC. Translation gives CASSLLTGETQYF.

The V call is TRBV20-1, the J call TRBJ1-5; D call uncertain. In germline, CDR1 is DFQATT, CDR2 SNEGSKA (reference sequence). The CDR3 loop spans 16 amino acids. Trimming cost V 0 bases and J 0 bases, with 12 bases left between them. The CDR3 sequence: CSARDLAVNSNQPQHF. The DNA for the CDR3 is TGCAGTGCTAGAGATTTGGCAGTAAATAGCAATCAGCCCCAGCATTTT.

This clone was recorded many times. The J gene is TRBJ1-5, the V gene TRBV28; no clear D. The V and J ends lost 2 bases and 6 bases respectively, with 14 bases between them. The germline gives CDR1 MDHEN, CDR2 SYDVKM. This CDR3 region has 15 residues. The CDR3 region has the DNA TGTGCCAGCAGTTTAGGAGGACTGTCTGGTCAGCCCCAGCATTTT. Protein sequence: CASSLGGLSGQPQHF.

This clone was recorded at least ten times. This chain links TRBV30 with TRBJ2-1, with 11 bases aligning to TRBD2. Unmatched junction bases numbered 7, after V lost 5 bases and J lost 4 bases. CDR3 length equals 15 residues. Per germline, CDR1 GTSNPN and CDR2 SVGIG (reference sequence). The CDR3, as DNA: TGTGCCTGGGCCGAACTAGCGGGAGCGTACAATGAGCAGTTCTTC. Translating it yields CAWAELAGAYNEQFF.

This clone came up many times. V and J are TRBV7-2 and TRBJ2-1; 11 bases fit TRBD2. From germline, CDR1 is SGHTA and CDR2 FQGNSA. The V and J ends lost 3 bases and 5 bases, in that order; junction bases with no gene match: 9. This CDR3 region has 17 residues. CDR3 bases: TGTGCCAGCAGCTTTCCCGTGGGGACTAGCGGAAACAATGAGCAGTTCTTC. This codes for CASSFPVGTSGNNEQFF.

This CDR3 reads CAWSLGQGDEKLFF. CDR3 sequence (DNA): TGTGCCTGGAGTCTTGGACAGGGGGATGAAAAACTGTTTTTT. V and J are TRBV30 and TRBJ1-4; 10 bases line up with TRBD1. This CDR3 is 14 amino acids long. Unmatched junction bases numbered 3, after V lost 2 bases and J lost 6 bases. Germline V gives CDR1 GTSNPN, CDR2 SVGIG (reference sequence).

The V and J genes are TRBV11-2 and TRBJ1-1; D might be TRBD1 (6 bases). CDR1 is SGHAT and CDR2 is FQNNGV in the germline V gene. This CDR3 is built from 16 residues. V was trimmed by 3 bases and J by 0 bases, leaving 14 bases between them. CDR3 nucleotides: TGTGCCAGCAGCTTCCCAAAGGGGGGAATGAACACTGAAGCTTTCTTT. Translation gives CASSFPKGGMNTEAFF.

The J gene is TRBJ1-1, the V gene TRBV20-1; possible D gene TRBD1, 5 bases. Germline assignment: CDR1 DFQATT and CDR2 SNEGSKA (reference sequence). The CDR3 consists of 14 residues. V lost 1 base, J lost 1 base, and 10 bases lay in between. The CDR3 sequence: CSARVAGSNTEAFF. CDR3 coding DNA: TGCAGTGCTAGAGTGGCAGGGTCGAACACTGAAGCTTTCTTT.

This clone was observed many times. The chain is built from TRBV7-8 and TRBJ1-1; D is perhaps TRBD1 (5 bases). The CDR3 runs to 15 residues. Germline CDR1 and CDR2: SGHVS and FQNEAQ. Trimming took 5 bases from V and 0 from J, leaving 13 bases between them. CDR3 region: CASSPEQVMNTEAFF. In DNA form, the CDR3 reads TGTGCCAGCAGCCCAGAACAGGTTATGAACACTGAAGCTTTCTTT.

This clone was detected ten times or more. This sequence joins TRBV20-1 and TRBJ2-3; TRBD2 matches at 10 bases. The germline V gene has CDR1 DFQATT and CDR2 SNEGSKA (reference sequence). CDR3 length equals 18 residues. The V segment lost 0 bases and the J segment 9 bases; nucleotides outside the gene matches: 18. The CDR3 region has the DNA TGCAGTGCTAGAGATAGGAGGCTCCCTAGCGGGGGCGCCCTCACGCAGTATTTT. Its protein is CSARDRRLPSGGALTQYF.

This clone showed up just once. The J gene is TRBJ2-7, the V gene TRBV18; the D call may be TRBD1 or TRBD2 (5 bases each). The germline V gene has CDR1 KGHSH and CDR2 LQKENI. The CDR3 loop spans 13 amino acids. The V end lost 0 bases, the J end lost 4 bases, and 7 bases lay between the germline ends. The DNA for the CDR3 is TGTGCCAGCTCACCACCGGGGGAGTACGAGCAGTACTTC. Its protein product is CASSPPGEYEQYF.

This clone was counted ten times or more. The chain employs TRBV11-2 and TRBJ1-1, with 9 bases identical to TRBD1. J gave up 1 base and V 5 bases, and 5 bases lay outside the gene matches. Germline V gives CDR1 SGHAT, CDR2 FQNNGV. The CDR3 is 15 residues long. The DNA of the CDR3 is TGTGCCAGCAGCCCAGGGACAGGGTGGAACACTGAAGCTTTCTTT. It yields the protein CASSPGTGWNTEAFF.

In this sample, this clone turned up many times. The V call is TRBV13, the J call TRBJ2-1, with no clear D. The V and J ends lost 1 base and 3 bases respectively, with 16 bases between them. The length of the CDR3 is 17 residues. Germline V gives CDR1 PRHDT, CDR2 FYEKMQ (reference sequence). This CDR3 is CASSLEQRSSLYNEQFF. CDR3 sequence (DNA): TGTGCCAGCAGCTTAGAACAAAGGAGCTCTCTCTACAATGAGCAGTTCTTC.

The chain combines TRBV20-1 with TRBJ2-7; the match to TRBD2 covers 8 bases. The trim removed 1 base at V and 6 bases at J, leaving 8 bases unmatched. The CDR3 consists of 14 residues. Per the germline V gene, CDR1 is DFQATT and CDR2 is SNEGSKA (reference sequence). CDR3 DNA sequence: TGCAGTGCTAGAGCTCCAGCGGGAGTAAGCGAGCAGTACTTC. It codes for CSARAPAGVSEQYF.